Listed below are T cell receptor beta chains from one sample, sequenced in a study of regulatory T cells in long-lasting Graves disease. TCRdb used MiXCR to reprocess the multiplex PCR reads, holding one entry per CDR3 protein. The repertoire has some 490,000 distinct CDR3 sequences, approximately 12% of them found once; the top ten carry about 8.9%. These records were also assigned to another study, of T cells in Graves' hyperthyroidism and ophthalmopathy.

Sequences were derived from peripheral blood mononuclear cells (PBMCs), sampled at new diagnosis, from a patient treated with antithyroid drugs. The receptors come from a woman younger than 45 with Graves disease. Each CDR3 is given with its conserved first and last residue. Expanded clones get a size class; other rows say once, few or many, or leave the size out.

V gene,J gene,clone size,CDR3 protein
TRBV19,TRBJ2-4,few,CASSIGRYNEQYF
TRBV9,TRBJ2-3,few,CASSPRGSSAQLGTDTQYF
TRBV7-9,TRBJ2-3,.,CASSPGQGAVTTDTQYF
TRBV7-3,TRBJ1-6,.,CASSSGFNSPLHF
TRBV20-1,TRBJ2-7,few,CSARASGQGYEQYF
TRBV3-1,TRBJ1-2,many,CASSQGAGLEGYTF
TRBV24-1,TRBJ2-5,many,CATSDPGTDQETQYF
TRBV7-9,TRBJ2-3,many,CATEGGDTQYF
TRBV18,TRBJ2-1,many,CASSPQGQSIEQFF
TRBV7-2,TRBJ1-1,few,CASSYMPGLMNTEAFF
TRBV27,TRBJ1-1,many,CASSLTGADTEAFF
TRBV11-2,TRBJ1-1,many,CASSLDPGGANTEAFF
TRBV5-4,TRBJ2-7,many,CASSLWGLGSEQYF
TRBV6-5,TRBJ2-7,many,CASSYGAPNYEQYF
TRBV20-1,TRBJ2-5,.,CSARVRRFLGGQETQYF
TRBV10-3,TRBJ1-1,many,CAINVRSLPDHTEAFF
TRBV4-2,TRBJ2-3,few,CASSQDLLGTQYF